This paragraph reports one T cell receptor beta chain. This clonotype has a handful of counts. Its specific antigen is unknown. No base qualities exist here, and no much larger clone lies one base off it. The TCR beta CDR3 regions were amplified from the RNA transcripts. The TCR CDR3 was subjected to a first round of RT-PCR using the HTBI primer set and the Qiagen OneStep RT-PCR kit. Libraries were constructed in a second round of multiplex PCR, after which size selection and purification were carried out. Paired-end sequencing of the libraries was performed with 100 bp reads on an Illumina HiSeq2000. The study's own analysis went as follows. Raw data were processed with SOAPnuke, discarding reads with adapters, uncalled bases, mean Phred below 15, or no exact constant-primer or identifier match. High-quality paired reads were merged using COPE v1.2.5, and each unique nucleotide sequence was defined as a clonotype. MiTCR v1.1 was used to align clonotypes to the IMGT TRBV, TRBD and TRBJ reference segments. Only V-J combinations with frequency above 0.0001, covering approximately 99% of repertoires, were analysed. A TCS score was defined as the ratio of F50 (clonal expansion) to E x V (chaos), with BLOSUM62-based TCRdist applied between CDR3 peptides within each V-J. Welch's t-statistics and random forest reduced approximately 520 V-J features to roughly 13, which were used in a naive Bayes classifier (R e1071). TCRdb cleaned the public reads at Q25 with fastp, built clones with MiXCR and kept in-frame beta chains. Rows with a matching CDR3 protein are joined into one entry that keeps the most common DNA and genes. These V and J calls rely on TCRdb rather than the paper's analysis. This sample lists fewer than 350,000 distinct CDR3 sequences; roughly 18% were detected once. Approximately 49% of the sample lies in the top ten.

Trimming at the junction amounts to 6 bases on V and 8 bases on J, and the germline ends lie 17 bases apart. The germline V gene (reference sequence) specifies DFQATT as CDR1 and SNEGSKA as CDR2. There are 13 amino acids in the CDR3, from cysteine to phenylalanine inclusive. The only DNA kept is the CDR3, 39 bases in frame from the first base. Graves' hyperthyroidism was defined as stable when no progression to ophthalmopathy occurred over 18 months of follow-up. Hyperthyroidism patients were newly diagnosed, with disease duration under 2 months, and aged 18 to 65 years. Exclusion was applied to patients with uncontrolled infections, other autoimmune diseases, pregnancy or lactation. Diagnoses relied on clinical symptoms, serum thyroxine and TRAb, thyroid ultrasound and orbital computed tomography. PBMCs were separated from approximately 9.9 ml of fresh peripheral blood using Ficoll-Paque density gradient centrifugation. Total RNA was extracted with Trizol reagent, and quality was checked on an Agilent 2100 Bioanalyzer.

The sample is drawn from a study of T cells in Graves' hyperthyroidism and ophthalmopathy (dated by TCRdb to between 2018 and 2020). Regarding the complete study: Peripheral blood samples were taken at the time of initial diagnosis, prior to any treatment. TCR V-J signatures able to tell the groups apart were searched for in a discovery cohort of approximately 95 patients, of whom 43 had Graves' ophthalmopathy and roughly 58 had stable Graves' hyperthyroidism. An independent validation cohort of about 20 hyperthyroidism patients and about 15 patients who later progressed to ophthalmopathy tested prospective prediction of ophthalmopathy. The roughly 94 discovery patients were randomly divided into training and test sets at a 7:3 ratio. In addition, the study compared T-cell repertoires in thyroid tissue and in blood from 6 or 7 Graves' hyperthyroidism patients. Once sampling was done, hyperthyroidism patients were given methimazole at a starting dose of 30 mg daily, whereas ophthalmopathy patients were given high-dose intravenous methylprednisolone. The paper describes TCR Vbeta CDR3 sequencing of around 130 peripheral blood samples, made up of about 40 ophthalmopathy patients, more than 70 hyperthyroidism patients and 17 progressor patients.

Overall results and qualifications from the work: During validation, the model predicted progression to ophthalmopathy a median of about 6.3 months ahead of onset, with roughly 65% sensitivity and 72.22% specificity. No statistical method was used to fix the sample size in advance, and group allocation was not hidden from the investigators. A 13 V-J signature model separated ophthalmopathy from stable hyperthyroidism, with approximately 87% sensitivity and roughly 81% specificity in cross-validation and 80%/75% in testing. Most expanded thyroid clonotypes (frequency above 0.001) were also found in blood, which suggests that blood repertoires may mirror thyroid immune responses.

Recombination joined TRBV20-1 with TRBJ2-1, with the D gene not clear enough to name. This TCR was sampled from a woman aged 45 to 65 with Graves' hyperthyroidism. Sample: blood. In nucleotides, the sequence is TGCAGTGCCCCGGCCCTGAGCCGGGATGAGCAGTTCTTC. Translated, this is CSAPALSRDEQFF.